Reported below is one TCR beta chain. This CDR3 comprises 16 residues. J was trimmed by 2 bases and V by 5 bases; bases with no gene match: 2. Looked up from germline, CDR1 is SGHTA and CDR2 is FQGTGA. These data originate in a study of blood T cell repertoires in COVID-19. On the study more broadly: The samples span acute and convalescent COVID-19 from the United States, Italy and Spain. T cells, B-cell-depleted T cells, or PBMCs supplied cDNA or gDNA.

Original methodology: Nucleated cell counts were estimated from reference gene primer amplification. The repertoire was sequenced with immunoSEQ multiplex PCR; TCRdb's copy has only in-frame clones and lacks some. Clone size and V and J calls were adopted from that table, with D and trimming inferred from the DNA. The top ten hold about an eighth of the sample, which has some 80,000 clones, over 70% seen once. The gene calls are TRBV7-3 and TRBJ2-5, with 16 positions matching TRBD2. The receptor's source is a man older than 75 with acute or convalescent COVID-19. The source material was peripheral blood. This chain's CDR3 is CASSPGLAGGQETQYF. CDR3 in DNA: TGTGCCAGCAGCCCGGGACTAGCGGGGGGGCAAGAGACCCAGTACTTC.